These 20 T cell receptor beta chains share one sample of origin, sequenced in a study of cytomegalovirus exposure and HLA in healthy donors. The PCR made use of 60 Vbeta and 13 Jbeta primers. Sequencing used immunoSEQ multiplex PCR; TCRdb keeps in-frame clones, though not all of them. The table has 90,000 to 120,000 clones, 70% seen once. Sequenced material: PBMCs. The receptors were sampled from a middle-aged man in good health and CMV-seropositive.

The J gene is TRBJ2-2, the V gene TRBV4-1; D is unresolved. With 3 bases removed from V and 1 base from J, the gap between germline ends came to 9 bases. CDR1 is MGHRA, CDR2 YSYEKL, per germline. The CDR3 contains 15 residues. CDR3 DNA: TGCGCCAGCAGCCACCAAGAGATGAACACCGGGGAGCTGTTTTTT. Its protein product is CASSHQEMNTGELFF.

This clone has more than one count but fewer than ten. The CDR3 spells CASTHGTGANNYGYTF. CDR3 in DNA: TGTGCCAGCACCCACGGGACAGGGGCTAATAACTATGGCTACACCTTC. The chain is built from TRBV27 and TRBJ1-2; 10 bases fit TRBD1. The CDR3 is made up of 16 amino acids. The germline gives CDR1 MNHEY, CDR2 SMNVEV (reference sequence). V gave up 7 bases and J gave up 1 base; unmatched junction bases: 9.

The chain couples TRBV25-1 to TRBJ2-1, with 7 bases matching TRBD1. CDR3 length equals 16 residues. V was clipped by 7 bases and J by 6 bases; unmatched bases: 15. Per the germline V gene, CDR1 is MGHDK and CDR2 is SYGVNS. Written as DNA, the CDR3 is TGTGCCAGCACCACTCTTAGGGGGCAATCTTCCAATGAGCAGTTCTTC. This sequence encodes CASTTLRGQSSNEQFF.

This chain joins TRBV2 and TRBJ2-6; 8 positions agree with TRBD1. Per the germline V gene, CDR1 is SNHLY and CDR2 is FYNNEI. With 2 bases clipped from V and 0 bases from J, the junction kept 9 bases outside the gene matches. This CDR3 is built from 19 residues. The CDR3: CASSERVTGAYSGANVLTF. The CDR3 nucleotides are TGTGCCAGCAGTGAACGCGTGACAGGGGCGTACTCTGGGGCCAACGTCCTGACTTTC.

V is TRBV10-3 and J is TRBJ2-7, with D tentatively TRBD1 (5 bases). This CDR3 is built from 15 residues. Germline V CDR1 and CDR2: ENHRY, SYGVKD. V lost 0 bases, J lost 3 bases, and 12 bases lay in between. CDR3 loop: CAISESGQRRYEQYF. The DNA of the CDR3 is TGTGCCATCAGTGAGTCTGGACAAAGACGCTACGAGCAGTACTTC.

V usage is TRBV28 and J usage is TRBJ2-7; 7 bases line up with TRBD1. The CDR3 totals 14 residues. Per germline, CDR1 MDHEN and CDR2 SYDVKM. V lost 8 bases, J lost 5 bases, and 12 bases stayed unmatched. CDR3 DNA: TGTGCCAGCGGATCGACAGGGCTCGAGGACGAGCAGTACTTC. This codes for CASGSTGLEDEQYF.

This clone has just a few counts. The chain is built from TRBV9 and TRBJ2-5, with 8 bases lining up with TRBD2. CDR1 SGDLS and CDR2 YYNGEE come from the germline V gene. The J segment lost 2 bases and the V segment lost 3 bases, leaving 6 bases of the junction unmatched. CDR3 length: 15 amino acids. CDR3 residues: CASSATSGGQETQYF. CDR3 nucleotide sequence: TGTGCCAGCAGCGCAACTAGCGGAGGACAAGAGACCCAGTACTTC. Using reference TRBV9 and TRBJ2-5 for the parts outside the CDR3, the full variable domain is DSGVTQTPKHLITATGQRVTLRCSPRSGDLSVYWYQQSLDQGLQFLIQYYNGEERAKGNILERFSAQQFPDLHSELNLSSLELGDSALYFCASSATSGGQETQYFGPGTRLLVL.

This clone was detected only a few times. V usage is TRBV30 and J usage is TRBJ1-2; D is ambiguous. This CDR3 has 11 residues. V was shortened by 5 bases and J by 8 bases, with 12 bases between the two germline ends. CDR1 is GTSNPN, CDR2 SVGIG, per germline (reference sequence). CDR3 in DNA: TGTGCCTGGGGGCGTGGAGGCGGCTACACCTTC. It is translated as CAWGRGGGYTF.

This chain connects TRBV5-8 to TRBJ2-1; 15 nucleotides align to TRBD2. The CDR3 is 15 residues long. Losses at the gene ends were 3 bases for V and 7 bases for J; bases not matched to a gene: 2. The germline gives CDR1 SGHTS, CDR2 YDEGEE. Here the CDR3 DNA reads TGTGCCAGCAGCTCTGGACTAGCGGGAGGGAATGAGCAGTTCTTC. Protein: CASSSGLAGGNEQFF.

This clone was seen a few times. The chain has TRBV2 and TRBJ2-7, with D possibly matching TRBD1 (5 bases). The CDR3 length is 14 residues. The V end lost 7 bases, the J end lost 2 bases, and 15 bases lay between the germline ends. Germline V CDR1 and CDR2: SNHLY, FYNNEI. CDR3 bases: TGTGCCAGCACCGACAGTCCTCAAGCCTACGAGCAGTACGTC. Translating it yields CASTDSPQAYEQYV.

The chain has TRBV19 and TRBJ2-1, with D possibly TRBD2 on 5 matching bases. This CDR3 region has 14 residues. V lost 6 bases and J lost 0, with 9 bases in between. Looked up from germline, CDR1 is LNHDA and CDR2 is SQIVND (reference sequence). The CDR3 loop reads CASRAESSYNEQFF. As DNA, the CDR3 is TGTGCCAGTAGAGCGGAAAGCTCCTACAATGAGCAGTTCTTC.

This clone was counted once. The rearrangement links TRBV21-1 to TRBJ1-4; the DNA was not used to check the table's D call, TRBD1. TRBV21-1 is designated a pseudogene. The CDR3 is 14 residues long. The CDR3 region is CASSSRPGEEKLFF. CDR3 bases: TGTGCCAGCAGCAGTAGGCCAGGTGAGGAAAAACTGTTTTTT.

The rearrangement joins TRBV7-3 to TRBJ2-1, with TRBD2 matching over 14 bases. The CDR3 extends over 16 amino acids. Germline V gene lookup returns CDR1 SGHTA and CDR2 FQGTGA. J lost 7 bases, V lost 3 bases, and 5 bases had no gene match. CDR3 DNA: TGTGCCAGCAGCTTGGGGACTAGCGGGAGTTTGAATGAGCAGTTCTTC. It specifies CASSLGTSGSLNEQFF.

The chain carries TRBV5-4 and TRBJ2-3, with TRBD2 identical over 10 bases. There are 13 residues in the CDR3. The germline V gene has CDR1 SGHNT and CDR2 YYREEE (reference sequence). J was trimmed by 4 bases and V by 4 bases; bases with no gene match: 0. The CDR3, as DNA: TGTGCCAGCAGCCTAGCGGGAGCAGATACGCAGTATTTT. Translation gives CASSLAGADTQYF.

This sequence joins TRBV15 and TRBJ1-1; D is uncertain. Per germline, CDR1 LNHNV and CDR2 YYDKDF (reference sequence). The germline V and J ends were trimmed by 11 bases and 2 bases, with 12 bases remaining between them. The CDR3 contains 12 residues. In DNA, the CDR3 is TGTGCCTCCTCTCCAGGAAACACTGAAGCTTTCTTT. It specifies CASSPGNTEAFF.

The CDR3 DNA sequence: TGCGCCAGCAGCCAGACAGGGTTGAACACTGAAGCTTTCTTT. Protein sequence: CASSQTGLNTEAFF. The V and J genes are TRBV5-1 and TRBJ1-1; 7 nucleotides align to TRBD1. V gave up 4 bases and J gave up 0 bases; unmatched junction bases: 3. The germline gives CDR1 SGHRS, CDR2 YFSETQ. The CDR3 length is 14 residues.

This CDR3 is CAWSVQGVAGREQYF. DNA of the CDR3: TGTGCCTGGAGTGTACAAGGGGTAGCGGGACGCGAGCAGTACTTC. This sequence joins TRBV30 and TRBJ2-7; 8 bases line up with TRBD2. Unmatched junction bases numbered 10, after V lost 0 bases and J lost 6 bases. The CDR3 totals 15 residues. The germline V gene has CDR1 GTSNPN and CDR2 SVGIG (reference sequence).

V and J are TRBV7-6 and TRBJ2-1; D is uncertain. Trimming removed 5 bases from V and 2 bases from J, with 13 bases in between. Per germline, CDR1 SGHVS and CDR2 FNYEAQ. This CDR3 comprises 15 residues. CDR3 coding DNA: TGTGCCAGCAGCCCCGTTTCGGGTACCTACAATGAGCAGTTCTTC. Its translation: CASSPVSGTYNEQFF.

The rearrangement uses TRBV28 and TRBJ1-4; D possibly corresponds to TRBD1 (5 bases). The CDR3 is 13 amino acids. The V end was cut by 6 bases, the J end by 8 bases, with 13 bases between. Per the germline V gene, CDR1 is MDHEN and CDR2 is SYDVKM. The CDR3: CASSRRGVEKLFF. The CDR3 DNA follows: TGTGCCAGCAGCCGACGGGGGGTAGAAAAACTGTTTTTT.

V is TRBV5-1 and J is TRBJ1-2; D uncertain. Trimming left V 4 bases short and J 7 bases short, with 11 bases between. In germline, CDR1 is SGHRS, CDR2 YFSETQ. This CDR3 region has 12 residues. CDR3 DNA: TGCGCCAGCAGCCCCGAGGGTGGTGGCTACACCTTC. Its protein is CASSPEGGGYTF.